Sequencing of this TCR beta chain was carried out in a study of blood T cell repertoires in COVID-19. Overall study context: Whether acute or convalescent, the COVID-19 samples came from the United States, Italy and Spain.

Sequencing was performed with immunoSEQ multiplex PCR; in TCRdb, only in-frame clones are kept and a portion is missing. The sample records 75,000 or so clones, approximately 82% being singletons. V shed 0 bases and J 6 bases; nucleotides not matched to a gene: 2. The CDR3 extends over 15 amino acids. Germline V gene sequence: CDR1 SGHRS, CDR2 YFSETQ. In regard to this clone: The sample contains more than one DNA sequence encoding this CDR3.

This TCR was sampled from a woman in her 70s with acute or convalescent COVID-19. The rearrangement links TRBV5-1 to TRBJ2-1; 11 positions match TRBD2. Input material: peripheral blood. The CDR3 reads CASSLGLAGGNEQFF. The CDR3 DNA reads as TGCGCCAGCAGCTTGGGCCTAGCGGGAGGCAATGAGCAGTTCTTC.